The 25 T cell receptor beta chains in this list originate from one sample, sequenced in a study of cytomegalovirus exposure and HLA in healthy donors. Measured with immunoSEQ multiplex PCR; TCRdb has only the in-frame clones, and not every one. The sample includes 100,000 to 150,000 clones, approximately 94% seen only once; the top ten take 1.5% to 2%. Sequencing was carried out using PBMCs. The receptors originated from a man aged 18 to 29 in good health and CMV-seronegative.

The chain combines TRBV12-5 with TRBJ1-1; tentative D call: TRBD1 (5 bases). The length of the CDR3 is 13 residues. Per the germline V gene, CDR1 is LGHNT and CDR2 is FRNRAP. V gave up 4 bases and J gave up 4 bases, with 10 bases separating them. CDR3 in amino acids: CASGWGESTEAFF. The CDR3 coding sequence is TGTGCTAGTGGTTGGGGGGAGTCCACTGAAGCTTTCTTT.

The rearrangement uses TRBV6-1 and TRBJ1-1; 7 bases line up with TRBD1. Trimming took 6 bases from V and 8 from J; bases not matched to a gene: 15. The V gene's germline CDR1 is MNHNS and CDR2 SASEGT. The CDR3 consists of 15 residues. Here the CDR3 reads CASRGIGTVLSEAFF. The CDR3 nucleotides read TGTGCCAGCAGGGGGATCGGGACAGTTTTGTCCGAAGCTTTCTTT.

The chain couples TRBV7-9 to TRBJ1-4; D might be TRBD1 (6 bases). The V end was cut by 1 base, the J end by 7 bases, with 19 bases between. From germline, CDR1 is SEHNR and CDR2 FQNEAQ (reference sequence). This CDR3 has 17 residues. The CDR3 DNA reads TGTGCCAGCAGCTTAGTTTCCCCAGGGGTTGTCGGTGAAAAACTGTTTTTT. Protein product: CASSLVSPGVVGEKLFF.

The gene calls are TRBV12-5 and TRBJ1-2; 10 bases map to TRBD1. V shed 7 bases and J 6 bases; nucleotides not matched to a gene: 11. Looked up from germline, CDR1 is LGHNT and CDR2 is FRNRAP. The CDR3 covers 15 residues. The CDR3 reads CASATRAGTGDGYTF. CDR3 DNA sequence: TGTGCTAGTGCTACTCGTGCCGGGACAGGGGATGGCTACACCTTC. Variable domain in full (rest from reference TRBV12-5 and TRBJ1-2): DARVTQTPRHKVTEMGQEVTMRCQPILGHNTVFWYRQTMMQGLELLAYFRNRAPLDDSGMPKDRFSAEMPDATLATLKIQPSEPRDSAVYFCASATRAGTGDGYTFGSGTRLTVV.

The chain employs TRBV6-1 and TRBJ2-7; no clear D. V shed 0 bases and J shed 5 bases, with 5 bases lying between them. The CDR3 runs to 12 residues. Germline lookup yields CDR1 MNHNS and CDR2 SASEGT. CDR3 coding DNA: TGTGCCAGCAGTGAAGCGCGTCACGAGCAGTACTTC. Its translation: CASSEARHEQYF.

This clone has a single count. This rearrangement joins TRBV20-1 to TRBJ2-1, with a weak D call TRBD2 (6 bases). CDR1 and CDR2 from the germline V gene are DFQATT and SNEGSKA (reference sequence). Trimming stripped 0 bases from V and 14 bases from J, with 11 bases between. This CDR3 comprises 11 residues. The CDR3 nucleotides read TGCAGTGCTAGAGATCGACCGGGGGAGTTCTTC. Encoded protein: CSARDRPGEFF.

V gene TRBV5-5 combines with J gene TRBJ1-5; the D gene is possibly TRBD1 (5 bases). Per the germline V gene, CDR1 is SGHKS and CDR2 is YYEKEE (reference sequence). This CDR3 has 16 residues. V was pared by 4 bases and J by 4 bases, with 18 bases between. For the CDR3, the DNA is TGTGCCAGCAGCCCGGGGCCCCCGCGGGAAAATCAGCCCCAGCATTTT. Protein product: CASSPGPPRENQPQHF.

The genes are TRBV7-9 and TRBJ1-1; TRBD1 might be the D (6 bases). V lost 6 bases to trimming and J lost 2 bases, with 10 bases between them. The CDR3 is 13 amino acids. Germline V CDR1 and CDR2: SEHNR, FQNEAQ (reference sequence). CDR3 DNA: TGTGCCAGCAGGGGGACACGAAACACTGAAGCTTTCTTT. It codes for CASRGTRNTEAFF.

In its sample, this clone was seen once. The chain recombines TRBV30 with TRBJ2-3; possibly TRBD2 for D (6 bases). The CDR3 is 15 residues long. Germline V gene sequence: CDR1 GTSNPN, CDR2 SVGIG (reference sequence). V was shortened by 2 bases and J by 3 bases, with 15 bases between the two germline ends. The CDR3 reads CAWSLVGGITDTQYF. Here the CDR3 DNA reads TGTGCCTGGAGTCTAGTCGGGGGAATAACAGATACGCAGTATTTT. Drawing the rest from reference TRBV30 and TRBJ2-3, the complete variable domain is SQTIHQWPATLVQPVGSPLSLECTVEGTSNPNLYWYRQAAGRGLQLLFYSVGIGQISSEVPQNLSASRPQDRQFILSSKKLLLSDSGFYLCAWSLVGGITDTQYFGPGTRLTVL.

The V and J genes are TRBV6-5 and TRBJ1-1, with D possibly TRBD1 on 6 matching bases. The CDR3 has 13 residues. CDR1 MNHEY and CDR2 SVGAGI come from the germline V gene. V was shortened by 6 bases and J by 1 base, with 9 bases between the two germline ends. CDR3 sequence reads: CASRGGANTEAFF. CDR3 DNA: TGTGCCAGCAGGGGGGGGGCGAACACTGAAGCTTTCTTT.

The V gene is TRBV7-2, the J gene TRBJ2-7, with 10 bases aligning to TRBD2. V dropped 4 bases and J dropped 4; count of bases not matched to a gene: 16. Germline-derived CDR1 and CDR2 are SGHTA and FQGNSA. The CDR3 consists of 18 residues. CDR3 sequence (DNA): TGTGCCAGCAGCTCCAGGGTTGTGGCTAGCGGGAGCAAATACGAGCAGTACTTC. Encoded protein: CASSSRVVASGSKYEQYF.

The genes are TRBV28 and TRBJ1-3, with D unresolved. Germline V gene data show CDR1 as MDHEN and CDR2 as SYDVKM. V lost 2 bases, J lost 4 bases, and 12 bases lay in between. CDR3 length: 15 residues. CDR3 protein: CASSLVRATGNTIYF. CDR3 nucleotides: TGTGCCAGCAGTTTAGTGCGGGCCACGGGAAACACCATATATTTT.

The chain joins TRBV4-1 to TRBJ2-7; a possible D gene is TRBD2 (6 bases). This CDR3 spans 15 amino acids. V lost 0 bases to trimming and J lost 7 bases, with 16 bases between them. Germline V lookup: CDR1 MGHRA, CDR2 YSYEKL. DNA of the CDR3: TGCGCCAGCAGCCAAGAAGGGGCGGGATTAGGAGAGCAGTACTTC. Its protein is CASSQEGAGLGEQYF.

The CDR3 DNA reads TGTGCCAGTAACCTGGGACTAGCGGGGGACAATGAGCAGTTCTTC. This encodes CASNLGLAGDNEQFF. This rearrangement joins TRBV19 to TRBJ2-1; 14 bases fit TRBD2. The CDR3 has 15 residues. Germline values: CDR1 LNHDA, CDR2 SQIVND (reference sequence). V was clipped by 7 bases and J by 5 bases; unmatched bases: 4.

The chain joins TRBV6-1 to TRBJ2-5, with D unresolved. The CDR3 is 13 amino acids. The germline V and J ends were trimmed by 7 bases and 4 bases, with 13 bases remaining between them. Germline values: CDR1 MNHNS, CDR2 SASEGT. CDR3 bases: TGTGCCAGCACCTACGACATGAGAGAGACCCAGTACTTC. The encoded protein is CASTYDMRETQYF.

The chain recombines TRBV12-2 with TRBJ1-1; the table calls TRBD1, which could not be checked here. TRBV12-2 is labeled a pseudogene. The CDR3 consists of 16 residues. In nucleotides, the CDR3 is TGTGCAAGTCGCTTAGCGTTAAGACAGGGCCACACTGAAGCTTTCTTT. It specifies CASRLALRQGHTEAFF.

This chain joins TRBV27 and TRBJ2-7; 7 bases agree with TRBD2. The CDR3 has 15 amino acids. Germline V gives CDR1 MNHEY, CDR2 SMNVEV (reference sequence). V was pared by 5 bases and J by 2 bases, with 9 bases of the junction left unmatched. The CDR3 sequence is CASSPSGGSAYEQYF. The DNA of the CDR3 is TGTGCCAGCAGTCCCTCGGGCGGGAGCGCCTACGAGCAGTACTTC.

The chain recombines TRBV19 with TRBJ1-5, with D hard to call. Germline V lookup: CDR1 LNHDA, CDR2 SQIVND (reference sequence). The CDR3 covers 15 residues. V lost 3 bases and J 0 bases, leaving 9 bases between the germline ends. Written as DNA, the CDR3 is TGTGCCAGTAGTATCACGGTACCTAGCAATCAGCCCCAGCATTTT. Protein sequence: CASSITVPSNQPQHF.

This chain connects TRBV7-2 to TRBJ1-1; 9 bases match TRBD1. V was clipped by 2 bases and J by 4 bases; unmatched bases: 2. Germline CDR1 and CDR2: SGHTA and FQGNSA. This CDR3 has 14 amino acids. The CDR3 spells CASSLRTGVTEAFF. Here the CDR3 DNA reads TGTGCCAGCAGCTTAAGGACAGGGGTCACTGAAGCTTTCTTT.

With regard to this clone: The junction shows a germline mismatch at one end, possibly a read error. The gene calls are TRBV30 and TRBJ1-2; D remains unclear. The CDR3 spans 9 residues. The germline V gene has CDR1 GTSNPN and CDR2 SVGIG (reference sequence). The CDR3 bases are TGTGCCTGGACCACTCACTTCGCCTTC. Its translation is CAWTTHFAF.

The V and J genes are TRBV6-5 and TRBJ2-7; 7 bases line up with TRBD2. The ends lost 4 bases at V and 4 bases at J; junction bases unmatched: 4. The germline CDR1 and CDR2 sequences are MNHEY and SVGAGI. CDR3 length equals 13 residues. The CDR3 spells CASSSISGYEQYF. For the CDR3, the DNA is TGTGCCAGCAGTTCGATTAGCGGGTACGAGCAGTACTTC.

This sequence joins TRBV5-4 and TRBJ2-2, with 10 bases identical to TRBD2. CDR1 and CDR2 (germline): SGHNT, YYREEE (reference sequence). CDR3 length equals 14 residues. J was trimmed by 5 bases and V by 5 bases; bases with no gene match: 3. This CDR3 is CASSPSGSTGELFF. CDR3 nucleotide sequence: TGTGCCAGCAGTCCTAGCGGGAGTACCGGGGAGCTGTTTTTT.

Here the CDR3 DNA reads TGTGCCAGCAGCGCGACTAGCGGGAGGTACGAGCAGTACTTC. It specifies CASSATSGRYEQYF. V and J are TRBV9 and TRBJ2-7; 13 positions match TRBD2. Germline-derived CDR1 and CDR2 are SGDLS and YYNGEE. The V and J ends lost 3 bases and 4 bases, in that order; junction bases with no gene match: 1. The CDR3 loop spans 14 amino acids.

This chain joins TRBV11-3 and TRBJ1-2; D is possibly TRBD1 (6 bases). The V gene lost 5 bases and the J gene lost 5 bases, with 9 bases spanning the gap. CDR3 length: 12 amino acids. Germline CDR1 SGHNT, CDR2 YENEEA. The CDR3 reads CASSEQGYGYTF. As DNA, the CDR3 is TGTGCCAGCAGCGAACAGGGTTATGGCTACACCTTC.

The rearrangement uses TRBV7-9 and TRBJ2-7; TRBD2 might be the D (5 bases). The CDR3 is 15 amino acids. V gave up 3 bases and J gave up 3 bases, with 15 bases separating them. Germline V gene lookup returns CDR1 SEHNR and CDR2 FQNEAQ (reference sequence). Here the CDR3 DNA reads TGTGCCAGCAGCTTTCCTCGTCGGAGCGGCTACGAGCAGTACTTC. This codes for CASSFPRRSGYEQYF.